This T cell receptor beta chain is from a study of T-cell memory formation after mild COVID-19. Findings and caveats of the study: Day 15 to 85 contracting clones showed balanced CD4/CD8; day 15 to 37 expanders favored CD4+. Contracting CD4+ clones lay largely in CM and EM, with CD8+ ones residing in EMRA.

Regarding this clonotype: Its antigen is unknown.

Using its own MiXCR run on the 5' RACE reads, TCRdb lists one record per CDR3 protein. The top ten hold less than 10% of the sample, which has roughly 610,000 distinct CDR3 sequences, 15% to 20% seen once. This CDR3 has 12 residues. V lost 3 bases and J lost 6, with 8 bases in between. CDR1 SGHNT and CDR2 YENEEA come from the germline V gene. The rearrangement joins TRBV11-3 to TRBJ1-1; a possible D gene is TRBD1 (5 bases). This TCR was sampled from an adult woman who had mild COVID-19 (a few samples of this study predate the infection). Cell type and time point are not known. The sequencing input was PBMCs or a T cell subset sorted from them (not recorded which). CDR3 DNA sequence: TGTGCCAGCAGCTTGGGGCTGTCTGAAGCTTTCTTT. Its translation: CASSLGLSEAFF.